The rows below give T cell receptor beta chains drawn from one sample of a study of regulatory T cells in long-lasting Graves disease. TCRdb reprocessed the multiplex PCR reads with MiXCR, giving one entry per CDR3 protein. This table holds 420,000 or so distinct CDR3 sequences, roughly 15% found once. The data were also submitted as part of a second study, on T cells in Graves' hyperthyroidism and ophthalmopathy.

Specimen: peripheral blood mononuclear cells (PBMCs), collected at new diagnosis, from a patient treated with antithyroid drugs. The source of these receptors is a woman between 18 and 29 years old with Graves disease. Each CDR3 is given with its conserved first and last residue. Each record gives: clone size, J gene, D gene, V gene, CDR3 DNA, CDR3 protein. A D gene is named only where the DNA matches it firmly. Some rows have no size entry. The others give once, few or many, or a class for an expanded clone.

clone size: many; J gene: TRBJ2-1; D gene: .; V gene: TRBV5-1; CDR3 DNA: TGTGCCAGCAGAACCCTTGACAATGAGCAGTTCTTC; CDR3 protein: CASRTLDNEQFF
clone size: .; J gene: TRBJ1-6; D gene: .; V gene: TRBV7-2; CDR3 DNA: TGTGCCAGCAGCCGTAACGACAGATATAATTCACCCCTCCACTTT; CDR3 protein: CASSRNDRYNSPLHF
clone size: .; J gene: TRBJ1-1; D gene: .; V gene: TRBV7-9; CDR3 DNA: TGTGCCAGCACCCTACAGGGTATCAGCACTGAAGCTTTCTTT; CDR3 protein: CASTLQGISTEAFF
clone size: few; J gene: TRBJ1-1; D gene: .; V gene: TRBV6-2/TRBV6-3; CDR3 DNA: TGTGCCAGCAGTTACTGGCAAGGCGGATCTAACACTGAAGCTTTCTTT; CDR3 protein: CASSYWQGGSNTEAFF
clone size: .; J gene: TRBJ1-1; D gene: .; V gene: TRBV28; CDR3 DNA: TGTGCCAGCAGCACTCTGGATTTGTGGAACACTGAAGCTTTCTTT; CDR3 protein: CASSTLDLWNTEAFF
clone size: once; J gene: TRBJ1-1; D gene: TRBD1; V gene: TRBV28; CDR3 DNA: TGTGCCAGCAGGAACCGGAACAGGGGGTTAATAGCTTTCTTT; CDR3 protein: CASRNRNRGLIAFF
clone size: many; J gene: TRBJ2-7; D gene: .; V gene: TRBV20-1; CDR3 DNA: TGCAGTGCTAGTCCCCCCCCTCAGGAGCAGTACTTC; CDR3 protein: CSASPPPQEQYF
clone size: .; J gene: TRBJ1-5; D gene: .; V gene: TRBV7-2; CDR3 DNA: TGTGCCAGCAGCTTACAGGGCGTTGGCAATCAGCCCCAGCATTTT; CDR3 protein: CASSLQGVGNQPQHF
clone size: .; J gene: TRBJ2-1; D gene: TRBD1; V gene: TRBV10-3; CDR3 DNA: TGTGCCATCAGGAACTGGACAGGCCATGAGCAGTTCTTC; CDR3 protein: CAIRNWTGHEQFF
clone size: many; J gene: TRBJ2-7; D gene: TRBD2; V gene: TRBV3-1; CDR3 DNA: TGTGCCAGCAGCCGAGGGAGGGGCCACTTCGAGCAGTACTTC; CDR3 protein: CASSRGRGHFEQYF
clone size: .; J gene: TRBJ2-1; D gene: TRBD2; V gene: TRBV28; CDR3 DNA: TGTGCCAGCAGTTTTCAGGGACTAGCGGGAGGGTATGAGCAGTTCTTC; CDR3 protein: CASSFQGLAGGYEQFF
clone size: many; J gene: TRBJ2-5; D gene: .; V gene: TRBV6-1; CDR3 DNA: TGTGCCAGCAGTCGCGCGGAGACCCAGTACTTC; CDR3 protein: CASSRAETQYF
clone size: .; J gene: TRBJ1-5; D gene: .; V gene: TRBV30; CDR3 DNA: TGTGCCTGGGGTAAGGGGGGGAGCAATCAGCCCCAGCATTTT; CDR3 protein: CAWGKGGSNQPQHF
clone size: many; J gene: TRBJ2-4; D gene: TRBD2; V gene: TRBV5-6; CDR3 DNA: TGTGCCAGCAGCTTGGTAGCGGGAGGGCCGGGTAACATTCAGTACTTC; CDR3 protein: CASSLVAGGPGNIQYF
clone size: .; J gene: TRBJ2-7; D gene: TRBD1; V gene: TRBV19; CDR3 DNA: TGTGCCAGTAGTATGGACGGACAGGGGACCTACGAGCAGTACTTC; CDR3 protein: CASSMDGQGTYEQYF
clone size: many; J gene: TRBJ1-2; D gene: .; V gene: TRBV28; CDR3 DNA: TGTGCCAGCAGTTTGGCGGATGCTTATGGCTACACCTTC; CDR3 protein: CASSLADAYGYTF
clone size: few; J gene: TRBJ2-4; D gene: .; V gene: TRBV5-5; CDR3 DNA: TGTGCCAGCAGCTTAACGGGACCCTTTGGGGGGATATTC; CDR3 protein: CASSLTGPFGGIF
clone size: many; J gene: TRBJ2-1; D gene: TRBD2; V gene: TRBV11-1; CDR3 DNA: TGTGCCAGCAGCTCCATCAACCCTAGCGGCAACTCCTACAATGAGCAGTTCTTC; CDR3 protein: CASSSINPSGNSYNEQFF
clone size: many; J gene: TRBJ2-7; D gene: .; V gene: TRBV5-5; CDR3 DNA: TGTGCCAGCAGCCCCAGCGCCAGCGGGCTCTACGAGCAGTACTTC; CDR3 protein: CASSPSASGLYEQYF
clone size: many; J gene: TRBJ2-3; D gene: TRBD2; V gene: TRBV7-2; CDR3 DNA: TGTGCCAGCGGGGAAGCGGGAGGGGCAGATACGCAGTATTTT; CDR3 protein: CASGEAGGADTQYF
clone size: few; J gene: TRBJ1-5; D gene: TRBD1; V gene: TRBV24-1; CDR3 DNA: TGTGCCACCAGTGAGGCCGGGGGACAGGTCAATCAGCCCCAGCATTTT; CDR3 protein: CATSEAGGQVNQPQHF
clone size: many; J gene: TRBJ2-7; D gene: .; V gene: TRBV3-1; CDR3 DNA: TGTGCCAGCAGCCACCTTGATGGCGAGCAGTACTTC; CDR3 protein: CASSHLDGEQYF
clone size: few; J gene: TRBJ2-1; D gene: .; V gene: TRBV6-9; CDR3 DNA: TGTGCCAGCAGTTACATTGGGGCAGGGGGGGATGAGCAGTTCTTC; CDR3 protein: CASSYIGAGGDEQFF
clone size: many; J gene: TRBJ2-7; D gene: .; V gene: TRBV20-1; CDR3 DNA: TGCAGTGCTAGAAAGGGCTACGAGCAGTACTTC; CDR3 protein: CSARKGYEQYF
clone size: many; J gene: TRBJ2-5; D gene: TRBD2; V gene: TRBV7-2; CDR3 DNA: TGTGCCAGCAGCTTAGCGGGAGGGCTGGAGACCCAGTACTTC; CDR3 protein: CASSLAGGLETQYF
clone size: .; J gene: TRBJ2-1; D gene: .; V gene: TRBV3-2; CDR3 DNA: TGTGCCAGCAGCCAAGATGACTTCAATGAGCAGTTCTTC; CDR3 protein: CASSQDDFNEQFF
clone size: many; J gene: TRBJ1-5; D gene: TRBD1; V gene: TRBV12-3/TRBV12-4; CDR3 DNA: TGTGCCAGCAGTCCTACCGGGACAGGCGATCAGCCCCAGCATTTT; CDR3 protein: CASSPTGTGDQPQHF
clone size: many; J gene: TRBJ2-3; D gene: TRBD1; V gene: TRBV6-1; CDR3 DNA: TGTGCCAGCAGACGGATAGGACAGGGGTCAACAGATACGCAGTATTTT; CDR3 protein: CASRRIGQGSTDTQYF
clone size: many; J gene: TRBJ2-5; D gene: TRBD1; V gene: TRBV27; CDR3 DNA: TGTGCCAGCAGCCGCCTAGGCGGGACAGGGGGAGAGACCCAGTACTTC; CDR3 protein: CASSRLGGTGGETQYF
clone size: many; J gene: TRBJ2-1; D gene: .; V gene: TRBV7-9; CDR3 DNA: TGTGCCAGCAGCTTAGCGGGGCCTAACAATGAGCAGTTCTTC; CDR3 protein: CASSLAGPNNEQFF
clone size: few; J gene: TRBJ2-7; D gene: .; V gene: TRBV20-1; CDR3 DNA: TGCAGTGCTGGCTATCCCGGCTACGAGCAGTACTTC; CDR3 protein: CSAGYPGYEQYF
clone size: many; J gene: TRBJ2-7; D gene: .; V gene: TRBV5-1; CDR3 DNA: TGCGCCAGCAGCTTGGAGGGGGGGGCCTACGAGCAGTACTTC; CDR3 protein: CASSLEGGAYEQYF
clone size: many; J gene: TRBJ2-2; D gene: .; V gene: TRBV24-1; CDR3 DNA: TGTGCCACCTCACGCGGTGGCAGGGAATCCGGGGAGCTGTTTTTT; CDR3 protein: CATSRGGRESGELFF
clone size: many; J gene: TRBJ2-1; D gene: TRBD1; V gene: TRBV20-1; CDR3 DNA: TGCAGTGCTAGAACAGGGGGCCGGGGTACGTACAATGAGCAGTTCTTC; CDR3 protein: CSARTGGRGTYNEQFF
clone size: .; J gene: TRBJ2-7; D gene: TRBD1; V gene: TRBV28; CDR3 DNA: TGTGCCAGCAGACAAGGGACAGGGCATTCCTACGAGCAGTACTTC; CDR3 protein: CASRQGTGHSYEQYF
clone size: many; J gene: TRBJ2-1; D gene: .; V gene: TRBV7-2; CDR3 DNA: TGTGCCAGCAGCTCTACAGGGTGGAATGAGCAGTTCTTC; CDR3 protein: CASSSTGWNEQFF
clone size: .; J gene: TRBJ2-7; D gene: .; V gene: TRBV9; CDR3 DNA: TGTGCCAGCAGCGTAGGTAGCGTGCCCTCCGAGCAGTACTTC; CDR3 protein: CASSVGSVPSEQYF
clone size: .; J gene: TRBJ2-7; D gene: TRBD2; V gene: TRBV3-1; CDR3 DNA: TGTGCCAGCAGCCAAACTCCCGGGACTAGCGAGCCCTACGAGCAGTACTTC; CDR3 protein: CASSQTPGTSEPYEQYF
clone size: many; J gene: TRBJ2-3; D gene: TRBD2; V gene: TRBV27; CDR3 DNA: TGTGCCAGCAGCTCTCGACTAGCGGGAGGCGGGACAGATACGCAGTATTTT; CDR3 protein: CASSSRLAGGGTDTQYF
clone size: many; J gene: TRBJ2-3; D gene: TRBD2; V gene: TRBV11-3; CDR3 DNA: TGTGCCAGCAGCTCGGGACTAGCGGGAGAGGATACGCAGTATTTT; CDR3 protein: CASSSGLAGEDTQYF
clone size: many; J gene: TRBJ2-3; D gene: TRBD2; V gene: TRBV15; CDR3 DNA: TGTGCCACCAGCAACGGAAAGACTAGCTCAGATACGCAGTATTTT; CDR3 protein: CATSNGKTSSDTQYF
clone size: few; J gene: TRBJ2-3; D gene: TRBD1; V gene: TRBV18; CDR3 DNA: TGTGCCAGCTCACCCCAGACAGGGTCAGATACGCAGTATTTT; CDR3 protein: CASSPQTGSDTQYF
clone size: few; J gene: TRBJ2-2; D gene: TRBD2; V gene: TRBV12-3/TRBV12-4; CDR3 DNA: TGTGCCAGCACTCGTAGCGGGAGGGCCCTTACCGGGGAGCTGTTTTTT; CDR3 protein: CASTRSGRALTGELFF
clone size: many; J gene: TRBJ2-5; D gene: .; V gene: TRBV28; CDR3 DNA: TGTGCCAGCGGACCGTGGGGGATGGGGCAAGAGACCCAGTACTTC; CDR3 protein: CASGPWGMGQETQYF
clone size: few; J gene: TRBJ2-1; D gene: .; V gene: TRBV20-1; CDR3 DNA: TGCAGTGTTCCCCGGGACCTACACAATGAGCAGTTCTTC; CDR3 protein: CSVPRDLHNEQFF
clone size: .; J gene: TRBJ1-2; D gene: .; V gene: TRBV14; CDR3 DNA: TGTGCCAGCAGCCAAGACGGGCCAGGGCGGCCCTATGGCTACACCTTC; CDR3 protein: CASSQDGPGRPYGYTF
clone size: many; J gene: TRBJ1-1; D gene: .; V gene: TRBV4-3; CDR3 DNA: TGCGCCAGCAGCCAAGATACACGGGTAGTCGGGGCTTTCTTT; CDR3 protein: CASSQDTRVVGAFF
clone size: .; J gene: TRBJ2-3; D gene: TRBD1; V gene: TRBV9; CDR3 DNA: TGTGCCAGCAGCGAGGACAGGGCCTTGGATACGCAGTATTTT; CDR3 protein: CASSEDRALDTQYF
clone size: .; J gene: TRBJ1-4; D gene: TRBD1; V gene: TRBV5-1; CDR3 DNA: TGCGCCAGCAGCCCCGAGTGGCAGGGGGGAAAACTGTTTTTT; CDR3 protein: CASSPEWQGGKLFF
clone size: many; J gene: TRBJ1-1; D gene: .; V gene: TRBV12-3/TRBV12-4; CDR3 DNA: TGTGCCAGCAGTCGGGGGTTATTAGCTTTCTTT; CDR3 protein: CASSRGLLAFF
clone size: few; J gene: TRBJ2-3; D gene: TRBD2; V gene: TRBV27; CDR3 DNA: TGTGCCAGCACGCTAGCGGGAGGGGTCACAGATACGCAGTATTTT; CDR3 protein: CASTLAGGVTDTQYF
clone size: many; J gene: TRBJ2-1; D gene: .; V gene: TRBV7-2; CDR3 DNA: TGTGCCAGCAGCTTAGGGGGGCAGTACAATGAGCAGTTCTTC; CDR3 protein: CASSLGGQYNEQFF
clone size: .; J gene: TRBJ2-3; D gene: .; V gene: TRBV28; CDR3 DNA: TGTGCCAGCAGGCCAAACGGGAGTCCGGATACGCAGTATTTT; CDR3 protein: CASRPNGSPDTQYF
clone size: many; J gene: TRBJ2-1; D gene: TRBD2; V gene: TRBV6-1; CDR3 DNA: TGTGCCAGCAGCGGACTCCCCGGGACTAGAAGGTACAATGAGCAGTTCTTC; CDR3 protein: CASSGLPGTRRYNEQFF